Listed here are 30 T cell receptor beta chains from one sample, sequenced in a study of Ad26.COV2.S vaccination and SARS-CoV-2 variants. TCRdb's copy holds only in-frame clones and misses some; the assay was immunoSEQ multiplex PCR. The data show some 400,000 clones, 89% seen once. As to treatment: 19 received Ad26.COV2.S at low or high dose, single or two shots; several received placebo; per-sample allocation not given. Samples were taken on day 63 after the first vaccine or placebo injection. The sample in question was peripheral blood, obtained in a trial of Ad26.COV2.S vaccine versus placebo. These receptors were taken from a person aged 18-60 years who received the Ad26.COV2.S COVID-19 vaccine or a placebo.

The chain employs TRBV15 and TRBJ2-4, with TRBD1 matching 11 bases. Germline CDR1 and CDR2: LNHNV and YYDKDF (reference sequence). Trimming removed 6 bases from V and 7 bases from J; junction bases left unmatched: 5. The CDR3 runs 14 residues. The CDR3 sequence: CATSPDRGLNIQYF. CDR3 nucleotides: TGTGCCACCAGTCCGGACAGGGGGCTGAACATTCAGTACTTC.

V and J are TRBV13 and TRBJ1-1; tentatively, D is TRBD1 (5 bases). Germline loops: CDR1 PRHDT, CDR2 FYEKMQ (reference sequence). This CDR3 is built from 17 residues. Trimming stripped 5 bases from V and 1 base from J, with 20 bases between. DNA of the CDR3: TGTGCCAGCAGCCCCCTCGGGGACGAGGGTAGGAACACTGAAGCTTTCTTT. Residues: CASSPLGDEGRNTEAFF.

The J gene is TRBJ2-4, the V gene TRBV20-1; possibly TRBD1 for D (6 bases). V was pared by 6 bases and J by 7 bases, with 10 bases between. The germline V gene encodes CDR1 DFQATT and CDR2 SNEGSKA (reference sequence). The CDR3 runs to 11 residues. CDR3: CSANGQNIQYF. CDR3 nucleotide sequence: TGCAGTGCCAATGGACAGAACATTCAGTACTTC.

The chain couples TRBV10-1 to TRBJ2-6; D is undetermined. The germline V gene encodes CDR1 WNHNN and CDR2 SYGVQD (reference sequence). CDR3 size: 15 residues. V lost 8 bases, J lost 0 bases, and 11 bases lay in between. This CDR3 reads CASVQAPSGANVLTF. The CDR3 bases are TGCGCCAGCGTGCAAGCGCCCTCTGGGGCCAACGTCCTGACTTTC.

The chain couples TRBV2 to TRBJ1-2; D is perhaps TRBD1 (6 bases). In germline, CDR1 is SNHLY, CDR2 FYNNEI. The CDR3 totals 13 residues. Deletions cut 7 bases from V and 2 bases from J, with 11 bases between. Written as DNA, the CDR3 is TGTGCCAGCACCTCGGACAGCAACTATGGCTACACCTTC. Its translation is CASTSDSNYGYTF.

The chain links TRBV18 to TRBJ2-1, with 7 bases aligning to TRBD2. CDR1 is KGHSH, CDR2 LQKENI, per germline. J was trimmed by 4 bases and V by 4 bases; bases with no gene match: 4. This CDR3 region has 14 residues. The CDR3 bases are TGTGCCAGCTCACGATCGGGGGGATACAATGAGCAGTTCTTC. Its protein product is CASSRSGGYNEQFF.

This sequence joins TRBV5-1 and TRBJ2-2; D remains ambiguous. This CDR3 region has 15 residues. Germline lookup yields CDR1 SGHRS and CDR2 YFSETQ. Trimming left V 4 bases short and J 5 bases short, with 15 bases between. The CDR3 sequence: CASSTGPEKTGELFF. In DNA form, the CDR3 reads TGCGCCAGCAGCACCGGGCCGGAAAAAACCGGGGAGCTGTTTTTT.

Worth noting for this clone: Other DNA sequences in this sample translate to the same CDR3. The rearrangement links TRBV28 to TRBJ1-2; the D gene is possibly TRBD1 (5 bases). V lost 4 bases, J lost 3 bases, and 9 bases lay in between. The germline V gene encodes CDR1 MDHEN and CDR2 SYDVKM. The CDR3 totals 13 residues. This CDR3 reads CASSWGGDYGYTF. The CDR3 nucleotides read TGTGCCAGCAGTTGGGGGGGGGACTATGGCTACACCTTC.

The chain links TRBV28 to TRBJ1-2; D is perhaps TRBD1 (5 bases). This CDR3 region has 11 residues. The V end lost 8 bases, the J end lost 4 bases, and 8 bases lay between the germline ends. Germline CDR1 reads MDHEN; CDR2 reads SYDVKM. The DNA of the CDR3 is TGTGCCAGCCGGGGGAGCTATGGCTACACCTTC. It codes for CASRGSYGYTF.

This chain uses TRBV10-3 with TRBJ2-2, with 8 bases identical to TRBD1. The CDR3 sequence is 15 residues long. V was clipped by 5 bases and J by 3 bases; unmatched bases: 5. CDR1 and CDR2 from the germline V gene are ENHRY and SYGVKD. The CDR3 loop is CAISSGGRDTGELFF. CDR3 coding DNA: TGTGCCATCAGTTCAGGGGGCCGGGACACCGGGGAGCTGTTTTTT.

The chain has TRBV24-1 and TRBJ2-1, with a tentative D call TRBD1 (6 bases). This CDR3 has 13 residues. V was pared by 5 bases and J by 3 bases, with 7 bases between. Looked up from germline, CDR1 is KGHDR and CDR2 is SFDVKD. CDR3: CATSVDSYNEQFF. The CDR3 bases are TGTGCCACCAGTGTGGACAGCTACAATGAGCAGTTCTTC.

With regard to this clone: No DNA is shown, since the ends of the CDR3 on it are uncertain; the CDR3 is the one TCRdb lists. The chain couples TRBV21-1 to TRBJ1-1; the table calls TRBD1, which could not be checked here. TRBV21-1 is tagged as a pseudogene. The CDR3 region is 17 residues in length, termini included. The CDR3 spells CASSKYECRGPTTEAFF.

V is TRBV5-1 and J is TRBJ1-1; D unresolved. Germline CDR1 reads SGHRS; CDR2 reads YFSETQ. With 1 base removed from V and 1 base from J, the gap between germline ends came to 8 bases. This CDR3 has 14 amino acids. The DNA for the CDR3 is TGCGCCAGCAGCTTGCTAGACAAGAACACTGAAGCTTTCTTT. Amino acids: CASSLLDKNTEAFF.

The chain employs TRBV27 and TRBJ2-1; 11 bases fit TRBD2. CDR1 is MNHEY and CDR2 is SMNVEV in the germline V gene (reference sequence). The ends lost 2 bases at V and 10 bases at J; junction bases unmatched: 7. The CDR3 has 15 residues. CDR3 region: CASSLGTSGAREQFF. For the CDR3, the DNA is TGTGCCAGCAGTTTAGGGACTAGCGGAGCCAGGGAGCAGTTCTTC.

The rearrangement links TRBV3-1 (or the pseudogene TRBV3-2) to TRBJ1-3; tentative D call: TRBD1 (5 bases). Germline loops: CDR1 LGHDT, CDR2 YNNKEL (reference sequence). V was cut by 1 base and J by 4 bases, with 11 bases left in between. This CDR3 region has 15 residues. CDR3: CASSQGSGWGNTIYF. The CDR3 coding sequence is TGTGCCAGCAGCCAAGGCTCAGGGTGGGGAAACACCATATATTTT.

About this clone: Other DNA sequences of this sample code for an identical CDR3. In DNA form, the CDR3 reads TGCGCCAGCAGCTTCCAAGAGACCCAGTACTTC. Translating it yields CASSFQETQYF. The gene calls are TRBV5-1 and TRBJ2-5; no clear D gene. The V end lost 2 bases, the J end lost 1 base, and 0 bases lay between the germline ends. This CDR3 spans 11 amino acids. Germline CDR1 is SGHRS and CDR2 is YFSETQ.

This clone was detected only once. The genes are TRBV27 and TRBJ1-1; TRBD1 aligns across 7 bases. Germline-derived CDR1 and CDR2 are MNHEY and SMNVEV (reference sequence). V lost 7 bases, J lost 6 bases, and 17 bases stayed unmatched. The CDR3 extends over 16 amino acids. DNA of the CDR3: TGTGCCAGCACCCCCTACGCTCTAGGGGGCGCCCCTGAAGCTTTCTTT. Protein sequence: CASTPYALGGAPEAFF.

The chain couples TRBV6-2 or TRBV6-3 to TRBJ2-1; TRBD2 aligns across 8 bases. The V gene's germline CDR1 is MNHEY and CDR2 SVGEGT. Trimming removed 6 bases from V and 4 bases from J; junction bases left unmatched: 11. This CDR3 has 16 amino acids. CDR3 amino acids: CASSRREGLPYNEQFF. CDR3 coding DNA: TGTGCCAGCAGCCGACGGGAGGGTCTTCCGTACAATGAGCAGTTCTTC.

This sequence joins TRBV24-1 and TRBJ2-5; 12 bases are a match to TRBD2. V was clipped by 4 bases and J by 5 bases; unmatched bases: 7. The CDR3 sequence is 16 residues long. Germline V gene sequence: CDR1 KGHDR, CDR2 SFDVKD. CDR3 sequence reads: CATSDPGLAGMETQYF. The CDR3 nucleotides are TGTGCCACCAGTGACCCTGGACTAGCGGGGATGGAGACCCAGTACTTC.

The V and J genes are TRBV9 and TRBJ1-6, with D uncertain. V lost 0 bases and J 5 bases, leaving 9 bases between the germline ends. CDR1 SGDLS and CDR2 YYNGEE come from the germline V gene. The CDR3 is made up of 15 amino acids. In DNA, the CDR3 is TGTGCCAGCAGCGTAGGACGGCCAGATAATTCACCCCTCCACTTT. It codes for CASSVGRPDNSPLHF.

The rearrangement uses TRBV6-5 and TRBJ2-7, with TRBD2 matching over 7 bases. Germline assignment: CDR1 MNHEY and CDR2 SVGAGI. V lost 6 bases, J lost 3 bases, and 5 bases stayed unmatched. The CDR3 has 13 residues. CDR3 in DNA: TGTGCCAGCAGATCCAGCGGGAACTACGAGCAGTACTTC. Amino acids: CASRSSGNYEQYF.

V usage is TRBV6-5 and J usage is TRBJ2-7, with D perhaps TRBD1 (6 bases). Deletions cut 6 bases from V and 1 base from J, with 10 bases between. CDR1 MNHEY and CDR2 SVGAGI come from the germline V gene. The CDR3 consists of 13 residues. The CDR3 region is CASRLQGSYEQYF. The DNA for the CDR3 is TGTGCCAGCAGGCTACAGGGTTCCTACGAGCAGTACTTC.

This clone was detected only a few times. The V and J genes are TRBV3-1 (or the pseudogene TRBV3-2) and TRBJ1-2; D gene uncertain. CDR1 and CDR2 (germline): LGHDT, YNNKEL (reference sequence). V shed 0 bases and J shed 4 bases, with 12 bases lying between them. The CDR3 runs to 15 residues. CDR3 nucleotides: TGTGCCAGCAGCCAAGAATTCCGGGCCTCCTATGGCTACACCTTC. Amino acid sequence: CASSQEFRASYGYTF.

About this clone itself: Other DNA sequences in the same sample also yield this CDR3. This chain links TRBV3-1 (or the pseudogene TRBV3-2) with TRBJ2-2; TRBD2 is a possible D gene (5 bases). The V gene's germline CDR1 is LGHDT and CDR2 YNNKEL (reference sequence). Trimming cost V 1 base and J 6 bases, with 9 bases left between them. This CDR3 comprises 14 residues. CDR3 DNA sequence: TGTGCCAGCAGCCAAGGGACGGAGGCCGGGGAGCTGTTTTTT. This gives the protein CASSQGTEAGELFF.

Comment on this clone: The sample holds other DNA sequences that translate to the same CDR3. The chain has TRBV4-2 and TRBJ1-6; 9 positions agree with TRBD1. The V gene end was trimmed by 0 bases and the J gene end by 6 bases; junction bases not matched to a gene: 3. Germline loops: CDR1 LGHNA, CDR2 YNFKEQ. This CDR3 spans 16 amino acids. Here the CDR3 reads CASSQDRDRANSPLHF. Written as DNA, the CDR3 is TGTGCCAGCAGCCAAGATCGGGACAGGGCTAATTCACCCCTCCACTTT.

The chain carries TRBV5-6 and TRBJ1-3, with D possibly TRBD1 on 5 matching bases. The germline V gene has CDR1 SGHDT and CDR2 YYEEEE. With 4 bases removed from V and 4 bases from J, the gap between germline ends came to 15 bases. The CDR3 contains 15 residues. CDR3 sequence: CASSLRDVEGNTIYF. DNA of the CDR3: TGTGCCAGCAGCCTCCGGGACGTGGAAGGAAACACCATATATTTT.

The genes are TRBV6-5 and TRBJ2-2, with D perhaps given as TRBD1 or TRBD2 (5 bases each). The CDR3 spans 14 residues. The germline CDR1 and CDR2 sequences are MNHEY and SVGAGI. Trimming took off 8 bases at V and 0 bases at J, with 10 bases between the two ends. The CDR3 loop reads CASEGITNTGELFF. CDR3 coding DNA: TGTGCCAGCGAGGGGATAACGAACACCGGGGAGCTGTTTTTT.

The chain links TRBV10-2 to TRBJ2-5; D remains unclear. CDR1 and CDR2 from the germline V gene are WSHSY and SAAADI. This CDR3 comprises 14 residues. The V end was cut by 2 bases, the J end by 0 bases, with 7 bases between. The CDR3 DNA sequence: TGCGCCAGCAGTGAGGGGATGTACCAAGAGACCCAGTACTTC. It encodes CASSEGMYQETQYF.

V and J are TRBV7-3 and TRBJ2-7; D uncertain. With 0 bases removed from V and 5 bases from J, the gap between germline ends came to 8 bases. Germline V gives CDR1 SGHTA, CDR2 FQGTGA. The CDR3 runs 13 residues. The CDR3 DNA reads TGTGCCAGCAGCTTAACGACGGCGAACGAGCAGTACTTC. It is translated as CASSLTTANEQYF.

The CDR3 loop reads CASSALGAGVYEQYF. CDR3 coding DNA: TGTGCCAGTAGTGCCCTAGGGGCAGGGGTCTACGAGCAGTACTTC. The chain recombines TRBV19 with TRBJ2-7; D is perhaps TRBD1 (6 bases). The length of the CDR3 is 15 residues. V shed 5 bases and J shed 3 bases, with 17 bases lying between them. The germline CDR1 and CDR2 sequences are LNHDA and SQIVND (reference sequence). Variable domain in full (rest from reference TRBV19 and TRBJ2-7): DGGITQSPKYLFRKEGQNVTLSCEQNLNHDAMYWYRQDPGQGLRLIYYSQIVNDFQKGDIAEGYSVSREKKESFPLTVTSAQKNPTAFYLCASSALGAGVYEQYFGPGTRLTVT.